This is a list of T cell receptor beta chains from one sample in a study of T cell changes during pregnancy in multiple sclerosis. Only in-frame clones appear in the TCRdb table, and some are missing; sequencing was by immunoSEQ multiplex PCR. The sample carries about 40,000 clones, around 89% recorded once. The source material was CD4+ T cells from peripheral blood mononuclear cells, sampled in the first trimester of pregnancy. These TCRs come from a female donor with multiple sclerosis, enrolled in a pregnancy study. Each CDR3 is given with its conserved first and last residue. The D gene is left open where the match is weak. Where a row states a size, it is once, few, many or the class of an expanded clone; other rows omit it.

>TRBV10-3|.|TRBJ1-5|.
TGTGCCATCAGTGCAACAGGCGGCAATCAGCCCCAGCATTTT
CAISATGGNQPQHF
>TRBV11-2|TRBD1|TRBJ1-1|once
TGTGCCAGCAGCTACCGCACAGGGGTCACTGAAGCTTTCTTT
CASSYRTGVTEAFF
>TRBV5-1|TRBD1|TRBJ1-2|.
TGCGCCAGCAGCACCTACCGGGACAGGGATAATAGTGGCTACACCTTC
CASSTYRDRDNSGYTF
>TRBV23-1|TRBD1|TRBJ2-7|.
TGCGCCAGCACCTCGGACAGGCCCGGAGATCAAGGGCCGCTTCCCTACGAGCAGTACTTC
CASTSDRPGDQGPLPYEQYF
>TRBV2|.|TRBJ2-3|.
TGTGCCAGCAGTTCCCGGGATACGCAGTATTTT
CASSSRDTQYF
>TRBV7-2|TRBD2|TRBJ2-3|.
TGTGCCAGCAGCGAACGACTAGCGGGGGTAGGAACAGATACGCAGTATTTT
CASSERLAGVGTDTQYF
>TRBV7-3|.|TRBJ1-6|few
TGTGCCAGCAGCTTGCAGGGGAGCGATTCACCCCTCCACTTT
CASSLQGSDSPLHF
>TRBV5-1|.|TRBJ2-7|.
TGCGCCAGCAGCTTGGCCCAGGGAACCTACGAGCAGTACTTC
CASSLAQGTYEQYF
>TRBV4-1|.|TRBJ1-4|.
TGCGCCAGCAGCCATACAGGGACACCCATCGAAAAACTGTTTTTT
CASSHTGTPIEKLFF
>TRBV6-4|.|TRBJ1-2|.
TGTGCCAGCAGTGAGACAGGCTCTAACTATGGCTACACCTTC
CASSETGSNYGYTF
>TRBV13|.|TRBJ2-1|.
TGTGCCAGCAGCTTATTTAGTGTACTAGCTAGCTACAATGAGCAGTTCTTC
CASSLFSVLASYNEQFF
>TRBV30|.|TRBJ1-1|.
TGTGCCTGGGGTACAGGTAAAGTAATTCCCAGCACTGAAGCTTTCTTT
CAWGTGKVIPSTEAFF
>TRBV5-1|TRBD1|TRBJ2-7|.
TGCGCCAGCAGCCCAAATCTGGGGGGACAGGGAGGCCGCGAGCAGTACTTC
CASSPNLGGQGGREQYF
>TRBV9|.|TRBJ2-2|once
TGTGCCAGCAGCGTAATTGGAGGGGGCTCGACCGGGGAGCTGTTTTTT
CASSVIGGGSTGELFF
>TRBV29-1|.|TRBJ2-5|.
TGCAGCGTTAGTTCCCAGAGACAAGGGACCCAGTACTTC
CSVSSQRQGTQYF
>TRBV6-5|.|TRBJ1-6|.
TGTGCCAGCAGTCCGTACAGGGTTTCACCCCTCCACTTT
CASSPYRVSPLHF
>TRBV11-2|.|TRBJ1-2|.
TGTGCCAGCAGCTTAGATAACAGTCAGAACTATGGCTACACCTTC
CASSLDNSQNYGYTF
>TRBV7-9|TRBD2|TRBJ2-1|.
TGTGCCAGCAGCTTCTTTTCACTAGCGGGAGGCAATGAGCAGTTCTTC
CASSFFSLAGGNEQFF
>TRBV25-1|.|TRBJ2-1|.
TGTGCCAGCAGGATAGCGGAGGGAGGGGGTGAGCAGTTCTTC
CASRIAEGGGEQFF
>TRBV9|TRBD2|TRBJ2-2|.
TGTGCCAGCAGCGTAGTGGCGGGGGGAGTCACCGGGGAGCTGTTTTTT
CASSVVAGGVTGELFF
>TRBV5-6|.|TRBJ1-5|.
TGTGCCAGCAGTATCGGGGTCGTCGATAGCAATCAGCCCCAGCATTTT
CASSIGVVDSNQPQHF